Listed below are T cell receptor beta chains from one sample, sequenced in a study of regulatory T cells in long-lasting Graves disease. TCRdb re-called the multiplex PCR reads with MiXCR, one entry per CDR3 protein. The sample has some 280,000 distinct CDR3 sequences, around 21% seen once. The starting material was peripheral blood mononuclear cells (PBMCs), obtained when the disease was refractory, from a patient treated with antithyroid drugs. The receptors stem from a female donor with Graves disease. Each CDR3 is given with its conserved first and last residue. A D gene is named only where the DNA matches it firmly. Some rows have no size entry. The others give once, few or many, or a class for an expanded clone.

.	TRBV29-1	.	TRBJ2-5	TGCAGCGTTGGTCCCCAACTTCGAGAGACCCAGTACTTC	CSVGPQLRETQYF
TRBD2	TRBV6-2/TRBV6-3	.	TRBJ2-1	TGTGCCAGCACACCACCGGGACTAGCGGGAGTACGAGGGTACAATGAGCAGTTCTTC	CASTPPGLAGVRGYNEQFF
.	TRBV7-3	once	TRBJ2-3	TGTGCCAGCAGCTACAGGGGGGGAGATACGCAGTATTTT	CASSYRGGDTQYF
.	TRBV4-3	.	TRBJ2-6	TGCGCCAGCAGCCAAGATTCGCACGTAAGCTCTGGGGCCAACGTCCTGACTTTC	CASSQDSHVSSGANVLTF
TRBD2	TRBV27	.	TRBJ2-3	TGTGCCAGCAGTGCTGGGAGGGCCCGGGGAGATACGCAGTATTTT	CASSAGRARGDTQYF
TRBD2	TRBV29-1	once	TRBJ2-7	TGCAGCGTTGGCGGGAGGGACTCTGGCTACGAGCAGTACTTC	CSVGGRDSGYEQYF
.	TRBV12-3/TRBV12-4	many	TRBJ1-4	TGTGCCAGCAGTGGTTCCAGGTGGAGTAATGAAAAACTGTTTTTT	CASSGSRWSNEKLFF
TRBD1	TRBV12-3/TRBV12-4	.	TRBJ1-6	TGTGCCAGCAGTTTATCAGGGGGTACGGGTAATTCACCCCTCCACTTT	CASSLSGGTGNSPLHF
.	TRBV20-1	few	TRBJ2-7	TGCAGTGCTAGAGACGCGGGCGGGATGGTATCCTACGAGCAGTACTTC	CSARDAGGMVSYEQYF
.	TRBV28	many	TRBJ2-7	TGTGCCAGCAGCAACGAGGGCAGGTTGTCCTACGAGCAGTACTTC	CASSNEGRLSYEQYF
TRBD1	TRBV27	.	TRBJ1-3	TGTGCCAGCAGTTTCCCCGGGACAGGGACTGGAAACACCATATATTTT	CASSFPGTGTGNTIYF
TRBD1	TRBV6-5	.	TRBJ1-5	TGTGCCAGCAGTTACTTACCAGGGGGCACCAATCAGCCCCAGCATTTT	CASSYLPGGTNQPQHF
.	TRBV4-2	.	TRBJ2-7	TGTGCCAGCAGCCAAGAGGGTAGAAGTCACCACGAGCAGTACTTC	CASSQEGRSHHEQYF
.	TRBV30	few	TRBJ1-1	TGTGCCTGGAGTGCCGCGACGTTGAAAAACACTGAAGCTTTCTTT	CAWSAATLKNTEAFF
.	TRBV7-2	many	TRBJ2-7	TGTGCCAGCAGCCCATCGATGGGGCCGGACTACGAGCAGTACTTC	CASSPSMGPDYEQYF
.	TRBV15	few	TRBJ1-5	TGTGCCACCAGCCCCGCCAGGGTAGTCCAGCCCCAGCATTTT	CATSPARVVQPQHF
.	TRBV7-9	.	TRBJ1-2	TGCGCCAGCAGCTTAAGTGGGGGGTTGAGGCCGTCTGGCTACACCTTC	CASSLSGGLRPSGYTF
TRBD2	TRBV3-1	many	TRBJ2-7	TGTGCCAGCAGCCCTAGCGGACTTCCCTCCTACGAGCAGTACTTC	CASSPSGLPSYEQYF
TRBD1	TRBV18	many	TRBJ1-5	TGTGCCAGCAGCCCCGGACAGGGGGTGCAGCCCCAGCATTTT	CASSPGQGVQPQHF
.	TRBV18	.	TRBJ2-2	TGTGCCAGCTCGCGGGGACTCCTTATTAACACCGGGGAGCTGTTTTTT	CASSRGLLINTGELFF
.	TRBV16	few	TRBJ1-6	TGTGCCAGCAGCCAAGGGCAGCCAGAGTGGGCTTCACCCCTCCACTTT	CASSQGQPEWASPLHF
TRBD2	TRBV9	.	TRBJ2-3	TGTGCCAGCAGCGTCCAAATGGGGGGACTAGCTACAGATACGCAGTATTTT	CASSVQMGGLATDTQYF
.	TRBV30	many	TRBJ2-7	TGTGCCTGGAGTGTACTAACCTACGAGCAGTACTTC	CAWSVLTYEQYF
TRBD1	TRBV28	many	TRBJ1-2	TGTGCCAGCAGTTCCTCTATCGGGAAGGGGGCAGGTGGCTACACCTTC	CASSSSIGKGAGGYTF
TRBD1	TRBV6-1	many	TRBJ1-2	TGTGCCAGCGTGACAGGGACCTATGGCTACACCTTC	CASVTGTYGYTF
TRBD2	TRBV12-3/TRBV12-4	.	TRBJ2-1	TGTGCCAGCAGGATGACTAGCGGGAGGGCCGATGAGCAGTTCTTC	CASRMTSGRADEQFF
TRBD1	TRBV10-3	.	TRBJ2-7	TGTGCCATCTCCCGGGACAGCTACGAGCAGTACTTC	CAISRDSYEQYF
TRBD1	TRBV6-9	few	TRBJ2-7	TGTGCCAGCAGTTACTCAGGGGGCGAGCAGTACTTC	CASSYSGGEQYF
TRBD2	TRBV7-2	many	TRBJ2-7	TGTGCCAGCAGCTTAGGAGCGGGAGGGAGGTACGAGCAGTACTTC	CASSLGAGGRYEQYF
TRBD2	TRBV6-5	many	TRBJ2-7	TGTGCCAGCAGGTACCTAGCGGAGGGTACCTACGAGCAGTACTTC	CASRYLAEGTYEQYF
TRBD1	TRBV7-9	few	TRBJ2-5	TGTGCCAGCAGCTCCGGGACAGGGGCTTCGGAGACCCAGTACTTC	CASSSGTGASETQYF
TRBD2	TRBV7-2	many	TRBJ2-5	TGTGCCAGCAGCCCAGGGACTAGCGGGATCGCGGTCCAAGAGACCCAGTACTTC	CASSPGTSGIAVQETQYF
TRBD1	TRBV5-1	.	TRBJ2-7	TGCGCCACCGGGACAGGGAGCTCCTACGAGCAGTACTTC	CATGTGSSYEQYF
.	TRBV11-2	few	TRBJ2-2	TGTGCCAGCAGCCCCGAGGGGGGGATAGGTTCCGGGGAGCTGTTTTTT	CASSPEGGIGSGELFF
TRBD1	TRBV7-2	few	TRBJ2-7	TGTGCCAGCAGCTTCGCCGGGACAGGAAGATACGAGCAGTACTTC	CASSFAGTGRYEQYF
.	TRBV6-1	few	TRBJ1-2	TGTGCCAGCAATGACAACGTCTATGGCTACACCTTC	CASNDNVYGYTF
.	TRBV7-9	many	TRBJ2-5	TGTGCCAGCAGGAGCGGGTCTCGGGTGACCCAGTACTTC	CASRSGSRVTQYF
.	TRBV7-8	.	TRBJ2-7	TGTGCCAGCAGCTTAGAGGCGGGAAGGAGTTCCTACGAGCAGTACTTC	CASSLEAGRSSYEQYF
TRBD2	TRBV2	many	TRBJ2-7	TGTGCCAGCAGTGTAAGTTATAGCGGGAGGGCCGACGAGCAGTACTTC	CASSVSYSGRADEQYF
.	TRBV6-1	many	TRBJ2-5	TGTGCCAGCAGTGAAGGGACTACTCAAGAGACCCAGTACTTC	CASSEGTTQETQYF